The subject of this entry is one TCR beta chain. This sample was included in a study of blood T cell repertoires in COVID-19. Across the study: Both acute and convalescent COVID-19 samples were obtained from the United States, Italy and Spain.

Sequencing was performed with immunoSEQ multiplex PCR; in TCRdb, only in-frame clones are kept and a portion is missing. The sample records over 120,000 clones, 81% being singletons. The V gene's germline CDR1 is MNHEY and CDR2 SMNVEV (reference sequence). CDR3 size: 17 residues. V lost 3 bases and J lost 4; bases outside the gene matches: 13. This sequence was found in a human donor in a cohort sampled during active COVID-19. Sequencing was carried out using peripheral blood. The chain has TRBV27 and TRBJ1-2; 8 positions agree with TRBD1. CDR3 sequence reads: CASSFIGQGVWGYGYTF. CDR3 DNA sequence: TGTGCCAGCAGTTTCATAGGACAGGGTGTTTGGGGCTATGGCTACACCTTC.